This TCR beta chain came from a study of blood T cell repertoires in COVID-19. Living in about two dozen US areas, the participants were between roughly 18 and 90 years of age. Sequencing was performed with immunoSEQ multiplex PCR; in TCRdb, only in-frame clones are kept and a portion is missing. The sample records about 280,000 clones, approximately 91% being singletons. Germline V gene sequence: CDR1 KGHSH, CDR2 LQKENI. The CDR3 consists of 14 residues. V dropped 7 bases and J dropped 6 bases, with 13 bases sitting between them. The sample was PBMCs or T cells enriched from blood (not recorded which). The chain joins TRBV18 to TRBJ1-6, with D maybe TRBD1 (6 bases). This clonotype was sampled from a woman under 40 who had recovered from COVID-19. DNA of the CDR3: TGTGCCAGCTACCAGGGGCGCGGTAATTCACCCCTCCACTTT. It encodes CASYQGRGNSPLHF.